One sample yielded the 20 T cell receptor beta chains listed below, sequenced in a study of blood T cell repertoires in COVID-19. TCRdb's copy holds only in-frame clones and misses some; the assay was immunoSEQ multiplex PCR. Among 95,000 to 150,000 clones, about 88% were seen once, and the ten largest hold over 1%. Material: peripheral blood. The receptors were gathered from a woman of 80 years or more with acute or convalescent COVID-19.

This clone has just one count. This chain links TRBV4-3 with TRBJ2-3, with TRBD2 identical over 10 bases. The CDR3 runs to 17 residues. With V trimmed by 1 base and J by 0 bases, 4 bases remained unmatched. Germline CDR1 is LGHNA and CDR2 is YSLEER. The CDR3 loop reads CASSQARTSGSTDTQYF. CDR3 bases: TGCGCCAGCAGCCAAGCGAGGACTAGCGGAAGCACAGATACGCAGTATTTT.

This chain links TRBV19 with TRBJ1-1, with D perhaps matching TRBD1 (5 bases). CDR3 length: 13 amino acids. CDR1 and CDR2 (germline): LNHDA, SQIVND (reference sequence). Trimming removed 6 bases from V and 7 bases from J, with 15 bases in between. CDR3 region: CASSPSERGEAFF. In nucleotides, the CDR3 is TGTGCCAGTAGCCCTTCAGAAAGGGGTGAAGCTTTCTTT.

The gene calls are TRBV19 and TRBJ1-1; the D gene is possibly TRBD1 (6 bases). The CDR3 runs 13 residues. Trimming pared 9 bases from V and 4 bases from J, leaving 15 bases between. CDR1 is LNHDA and CDR2 is SQIVND in the germline V gene (reference sequence). CDR3 coding DNA: TGTGCCAGCCGTTACTTAGGGGGCACTGAAGCTTTCTTT. Its translation is CASRYLGGTEAFF.

The chain links TRBV7-2 to TRBJ2-7, with TRBD2 matching 10 bases. Germline V gene sequence: CDR1 SGHTA, CDR2 FQGNSA. This CDR3 region has 14 residues. The V segment lost 2 bases and the J segment 2 bases; nucleotides outside the gene matches: 0. CDR3 nucleotides: TGTGCCAGCAGCTTAAGCGGGGGGGCCTACGAGCAGTACTTC. Amino acid sequence: CASSLSGGAYEQYF.

V is TRBV2 and J is TRBJ2-3; 13 bases agree with TRBD2. The V segment lost 5 bases and the J segment 1 base; nucleotides outside the gene matches: 9. Germline values: CDR1 SNHLY, CDR2 FYNNEI. The CDR3 has 18 residues. The CDR3 is CASSLFGLAGDRTDTQYF. In nucleotides, the CDR3 is TGTGCCAGCAGTCTCTTCGGACTAGCGGGAGACCGCACAGATACGCAGTATTTT.

The chain combines TRBV10-3 with TRBJ1-6; the D gene is possibly TRBD1 (5 bases). The germline V gene has CDR1 ENHRY and CDR2 SYGVKD. V was shortened by 6 bases and J by 6 bases, with 12 bases between the two germline ends. This CDR3 is 14 amino acids long. This chain's CDR3 is CAIRQGLGNSPLHF. Written as DNA, the CDR3 is TGTGCCATCAGGCAGGGTTTGGGTAATTCACCCCTCCACTTT.

The CDR3 DNA reads as TGTGCCAGCAGCTTCCCTGGTAGTTACGAGCAGTACTTC. It is translated as CASSFPGSYEQYF. The chain uses TRBV11-2 and TRBJ2-7, with no clear D. Germline V gives CDR1 SGHAT, CDR2 FQNNGV. Between the trimmed V and J ends, which lost 3 bases and 4 bases, there was a span of 10 bases. The CDR3 loop spans 13 amino acids. Full variable domain (remainder filled in from reference TRBV11-2 and TRBJ2-7): EAGVAQSPRYKIIEKRQSVAFWCNPISGHATLYWYQQILGQGPKLLIQFQNNGVVDDSQLPKDRFSAERLKGVDSTLKIQPAKLEDSAVYLCASSFPGSYEQYFGPGTRLTVT.

The chain recombines TRBV5-4 with TRBJ1-3, with D uncertain. Between the trimmed V and J ends, which lost 4 bases and 0 bases, there was a span of 11 bases. The CDR3 has 15 residues. Germline-derived CDR1 and CDR2 are SGHNT and YYREEE (reference sequence). CDR3 sequence reads: CASSVGASSGNTIYF. In DNA, the CDR3 is TGTGCCAGCAGCGTCGGTGCTAGCTCTGGAAACACCATATATTTT.

Points on this clone: The junction departs from germline at one end; a sequencing error may be responsible. The V call is TRBV15, the J call TRBJ2-5; D is possibly TRBD2 (5 bases). The CDR3 has 13 residues. The germline gives CDR1 LNHNV, CDR2 YYDKDF (reference sequence). CDR3 loop: CAVSGNQGEAQYF. DNA of the CDR3: TGTGCCGTTTCGGGAAACCAAGGAGAGGCCCAGTACTTC. Based on the CDR3 plus reference TRBV15 and TRBJ2-5, the full variable domain is DAMVIQNPRYQVTQFGKPVTLSCSQTLNHNVMYWYQQKSSQAPKLLFHYYDKDFNNEADTPDNFQSRRPNTSFCFLDIRSPGLGDTAMYLCAVSGNQGEAQYFGPGTRLLVL.

The chain has TRBV5-1 and TRBJ1-3; 7 nucleotides line up with TRBD1. J was trimmed by 4 bases and V by 4 bases; bases with no gene match: 8. Germline CDR1 reads SGHRS; CDR2 reads YFSETQ. The CDR3 spans 15 residues. This CDR3 reads CASSREGGGGNTIYF. DNA of the CDR3: TGCGCCAGCAGCCGGGAAGGGGGCGGAGGAAACACCATATATTTT.

The V call is TRBV3-1 (or the pseudogene TRBV3-2), the J call TRBJ1-3; maybe TRBD1 (6 bases). Deletions cut 4 bases from V and 2 bases from J, with 12 bases between. This CDR3 has 15 amino acids. Germline CDR1 and CDR2: LGHDT and YNNKEL (reference sequence). CDR3: CASSLLGGPGNTIYF. The CDR3 DNA follows: TGTGCCAGCAGCCTATTAGGGGGACCTGGAAACACCATATATTTT.

V and J are TRBV5-1 and TRBJ2-7; 9 bases agree with TRBD1. With V trimmed by 0 bases and J by 2 bases, 3 bases remained unmatched. The CDR3 loop spans 15 amino acids. Looked up from germline, CDR1 is SGHRS and CDR2 is YFSETQ. The chain's CDR3 is CASSLDGTGPYEQYF. The CDR3 coding sequence is TGCGCCAGCAGCTTGGACGGGACAGGGCCCTACGAGCAGTACTTC.

The V and J genes are TRBV10-2 and TRBJ2-3; no clear D. Trimming took 3 bases from V and 4 from J, leaving 5 bases between them. CDR1 and CDR2 (germline): WSHSY, SAAADI. The CDR3 is made up of 12 amino acids. The CDR3 coding sequence is TGCGCCAGCAGTGAATCAGCAGATACGCAGTATTTT. This translates into CASSESADTQYF.

V usage is TRBV9 and J usage is TRBJ1-3; weak D call: TRBD1 (5 bases). CDR1 and CDR2 (germline): SGDLS, YYNGEE. Trimming stripped 0 bases from V and 6 bases from J, with 13 bases between. The CDR3 covers 15 residues. In nucleotides, the CDR3 is TGTGCCAGCAGCGTAGTAGGGGATCGCCTAAACACCATATATTTT. The encoded protein is CASSVVGDRLNTIYF.

The genes are TRBV3-1 (or the pseudogene TRBV3-2) and TRBJ1-4; a weak D match, TRBD1 (6 bases). This CDR3 comprises 14 residues. The V end was cut by 4 bases, the J end by 8 bases, with 14 bases between. The V gene's germline CDR1 is LGHDT and CDR2 YNNKEL (reference sequence). The CDR3 nucleotides are TGTGCCAGCAGCCCTTTAGGGGGTGGAGAAAAACTGTTTTTT. Its translation is CASSPLGGGEKLFF.

The V call is TRBV5-4, the J call TRBJ2-7; 8 nucleotides agree with TRBD1. Germline-derived CDR1 and CDR2 are SGHNT and YYREEE (reference sequence). J lost 2 bases, V lost 3 bases, and 4 bases had no gene match. The CDR3 has 14 amino acids. CDR3 protein: CASSSTGGTYEQYF. CDR3 coding DNA: TGTGCCAGCAGCTCTACAGGGGGAACCTACGAGCAGTACTTC.

V usage is TRBV9 and J usage is TRBJ2-3; D perhaps matches TRBD2 (6 bases). Germline V CDR1 and CDR2: SGDLS, YYNGEE. CDR3 length: 16 residues. V lost 4 bases and J lost 0, with 15 bases in between. The CDR3 is CASSSGTEESTDTQYF. CDR3 bases: TGTGCCAGCAGCTCCGGGACTGAGGAAAGCACAGATACGCAGTATTTT.

This chain joins TRBV9 and TRBJ2-5; 10 bases agree with TRBD1. Unmatched junction bases numbered 8, after V lost 4 bases and J lost 5 bases. The V gene's germline CDR1 is SGDLS and CDR2 YYNGEE. This CDR3 has 15 amino acids. The CDR3 reads CASSKRQGAGETQYF. The CDR3, as DNA: TGTGCCAGCAGCAAGCGACAGGGGGCAGGGGAGACCCAGTACTTC.

This clone has just one count. The chain has TRBV21-1 and TRBJ2-3; TRBD2 reflects the table's D call only, with no check against the DNA. TRBV21-1 is assigned pseudogene status. The CDR3 spans 18 residues. The DNA of the CDR3 is TGTGCCGGGGGACTGCGATGTCTTCGGGACGGGTGCACAGATACGCAGTATTTT. The encoded protein is CAGGLRCLRDGCTDTQYF.

The chain joins TRBV12-1 to TRBJ1-6; TRBD1 is taken as the D call from the table, unchecked against the DNA. TRBV12-1 is a pseudogene segment. The CDR3 runs to 14 residues. The CDR3 region has the DNA TGTGCCAGCAGCTTTGACAGGGGTAATTCACCCCTCCACTTT. This sequence encodes CASSFDRGNSPLHF.